What follows are 25 T cell receptor beta chains derived from one specimen sequenced in a study of shared clonotypes between healthy human individuals. Libraries were prepared by immunoSEQ multiplex PCR; TCRdb keeps only in-frame clonotypes and omits some of them. Counted here are about 2 million clones, approximately 94% occurring once; the ten biggest clones make up 1.2%. CD45RO-negative cells were positively selected for CCR7, leaving out terminally differentiated effector memory CD45RA+ cells. The sample was naive CD8+ T cells sorted from blood. The source of these receptors is a man aged 18 to 30 in good health.

This sequence joins TRBV28 and TRBJ1-1; a possible D gene is TRBD1 (5 bases). Trimming cost V 5 bases and J 0 bases, with 10 bases left between them. In germline, CDR1 is MDHEN, CDR2 SYDVKM. This CDR3 has 14 residues. The CDR3 DNA follows: TGTGCCAGCAGTCCAGCCAGGGTGAACACTGAAGCTTTCTTT. This codes for CASSPARVNTEAFF.

Here the CDR3 reads CASSDQGYGYTF. DNA of the CDR3: TGTGCCAGTAGCGACCAGGGCTATGGCTACACCTTC. The rearrangement uses TRBV19 and TRBJ1-2; D is possibly TRBD1 (5 bases). Germline V lookup: CDR1 LNHDA, CDR2 SQIVND (reference sequence). V lost 6 bases to trimming and J lost 4 bases, with 9 bases between them. CDR3 size: 12 residues.

As to this clone: This sample includes further DNA sequences coding for the same CDR3. The V call is TRBV30, the J call TRBJ1-1; D remains unclear. The ends were cut back, 3 bases at V and 0 bases at J, with 5 bases in the middle. This CDR3 contains 12 residues. The germline gives CDR1 GTSNPN, CDR2 SVGIG (reference sequence). The CDR3 loop is CAWSYMNTEAFF. DNA for the CDR3: TGTGCCTGGAGCTACATGAACACTGAAGCTTTCTTT.

V gene TRBV2 combines with J gene TRBJ2-7, with D possibly matching TRBD2 (6 bases). Germline-derived CDR1 and CDR2 are SNHLY and FYNNEI. The V end was cut by 10 bases, the J end by 1 base, with 14 bases between. This CDR3 contains 13 residues. CDR3 DNA: TGTGCCACCTTCCGGGACTTATCCTACGAGCAGTACTTC. Translating it yields CATFRDLSYEQYF.

J is TRBJ2-7 and V is TRBV6-5, with D perhaps matching TRBD1 (6 bases). Germline loops: CDR1 MNHEY, CDR2 SVGAGI. V lost 4 bases, J lost 3 bases, and 19 bases lay in between. The CDR3 runs to 16 residues. Here the CDR3 DNA reads TGTGCCAGCAGTTCCGATACCGGGACAACAATCTACGAGCAGTACTTC. This gives the protein CASSSDTGTTIYEQYF.

The chain combines TRBV7-9 with TRBJ2-7; D remains ambiguous. Germline V gene data show CDR1 as SEHNR and CDR2 as FQNEAQ (reference sequence). CDR3 size: 16 residues. Trimming pared 4 bases from V and 5 bases from J, leaving 21 bases between. CDR3 bases: TGTGCCAGCAGCTCATCCTCCGAAGGGATACCAAACGAGCAGTACTTC. Encoded protein: CASSSSSEGIPNEQYF.

This chain links TRBV4-1 with TRBJ2-3, with TRBD2 as a possible D gene (5 bases). The V gene lost 2 bases and the J gene lost 2 bases, with 8 bases spanning the gap. The CDR3 length is 14 residues. The germline V gene has CDR1 MGHRA and CDR2 YSYEKL. CDR3 DNA: TGCGCCAGCAGCCAAAACCGGGACACAGATACGCAGTATTTT. Translated, it gives CASSQNRDTDTQYF.

About this clone: Other nucleotide sequences in the sample specify the same CDR3. The CDR3 bases are TGTGCCAGCAGCGGCGGTTCGTACGAGCAGTACTTC. It translates to CASSGGSYEQYF. The rearrangement joins TRBV7-9 to TRBJ2-7; D ambiguous. V was clipped by 5 bases and J by 4 bases, with 9 bases between them. The V gene's germline CDR1 is SEHNR and CDR2 FQNEAQ (reference sequence). The CDR3 has 12 residues.

The sample holds one count of this clone. The chain employs TRBV25-1 and TRBJ1-1; D is uncertain. Trimming shortened V by 3 bases and J by 12 bases, and 11 bases separated the two germline ends. The CDR3 sequence is 11 residues long. CDR1 is MGHDK and CDR2 is SYGVNS in the germline V gene. CDR3: CASSDSYETFF. DNA for the CDR3: TGTGCCAGCAGTGATAGTTACGAGACTTTCTTT.

CDR3 nucleotide sequence: TGTGCCAGCAGCTTAGGCCTAGCGGGAGGGCCAGGGTACGAGCAGTACTTC. Translating gives CASSLGLAGGPGYEQYF. The chain employs TRBV7-2 and TRBJ2-7; 12 bases are shared with TRBD2. Per the germline V gene, CDR1 is SGHTA and CDR2 is FQGNSA. The CDR3 has 17 residues. Trimming cost V 1 base and J 4 bases; bases outside gene matches: 8.

The chain uses TRBV2 and TRBJ2-3, with TRBD2 matching over 9 bases. The V and J ends lost 8 bases and 0 bases, in that order; junction bases with no gene match: 9. Germline CDR1 reads SNHLY; CDR2 reads FYNNEI. The CDR3 spans 16 residues. The DNA of the CDR3 is TGTGCCAGCGGTCGACTAGCGGCTACTAGCACAGATACGCAGTATTTT. Translation gives CASGRLAATSTDTQYF.

V usage is TRBV27 and J usage is TRBJ1-1; TRBD1 is a possible D gene (6 bases). Trimming took off 6 bases at V and 0 bases at J, with 8 bases between the two ends. The CDR3 runs to 13 residues. The germline V gene has CDR1 MNHEY and CDR2 SMNVEV (reference sequence). The DNA of the CDR3 is TGTGCCAGCAGCGGACAGATGAACACTGAAGCTTTCTTT. Amino acid sequence: CASSGQMNTEAFF.

The chain uses TRBV5-6 and TRBJ2-3, with 9 bases aligning to TRBD2. CDR1 is SGHDT and CDR2 is YYEEEE in the germline V gene. This CDR3 has 15 amino acids. Trimming cost V 1 base and J 4 bases; bases outside gene matches: 4. This CDR3 reads CASSLIAGDSDTQYF. The CDR3 DNA reads as TGTGCCAGCAGCTTGATAGCGGGAGATTCAGATACGCAGTATTTT.

The sample holds one count of this clone. The chain carries TRBV10-1 and TRBJ2-2; D might be TRBD1 (5 bases). The germline V and J ends were trimmed by 4 bases and 5 bases, with 8 bases remaining between them. Germline assignment: CDR1 WNHNN and CDR2 SYGVQD (reference sequence). This CDR3 has 13 amino acids. The CDR3 DNA is TGCGCCAGCAGTGGCAGGGCTACCGGGGAGCTGTTTTTT. Amino acid sequence: CASSGRATGELFF.

The chain carries TRBV5-1 and TRBJ2-1, with D uncertain. CDR1 and CDR2 from the germline V gene are SGHRS and YFSETQ. The CDR3 runs 15 residues. The V and J ends lost 0 bases and 2 bases respectively, with 9 bases between them. CDR3 amino acids: CASSLGPHPYNEQFF. The CDR3 DNA sequence: TGCGCCAGCAGCTTGGGTCCCCACCCCTACAATGAGCAGTTCTTC.

This clone was recorded once. The rearrangement links TRBV5-4 to TRBJ2-4; the match to TRBD1 covers 9 bases. The CDR3 extends over 16 amino acids. Germline V lookup: CDR1 SGHNT, CDR2 YYREEE (reference sequence). Unmatched junction bases numbered 7, after V lost 1 base and J lost 5 bases. The CDR3 sequence is CASSLTGTGMENIQYF. CDR3 nucleotides: TGTGCCAGCAGCTTGACCGGGACAGGGATGGAAAACATTCAGTACTTC.

About this clone: Other nucleotide sequences from this sample produce the same CDR3. J is TRBJ2-3 and V is TRBV27, with 9 bases aligning to TRBD2. Trimming at V came to 7 bases and at J to 1 base, leaving 3 bases not matched to a gene. This CDR3 is 14 amino acids long. CDR1 MNHEY and CDR2 SMNVEV come from the germline V gene (reference sequence). In nucleotides, the CDR3 is TGTGCCAGCACGGGACTAGCAGGCACAGATACGCAGTATTTT. It codes for CASTGLAGTDTQYF.

This sequence joins TRBV5-6 and TRBJ2-7, with 13 bases lining up with TRBD2. V lost 2 bases and J lost 2; bases outside the gene matches: 13. Germline loops: CDR1 SGHDT, CDR2 YYEEEE. This CDR3 has 19 residues. The CDR3 DNA follows: TGTGCCAGCAGCTTTCGGCCCTACCGACTAGCGGGGGGTACCTACGAGCAGTACTTC. Its translation: CASSFRPYRLAGGTYEQYF.

This clone was detected only once. The genes are TRBV5-1 and TRBJ2-7; D is possibly TRBD2 (6 bases). The CDR3 extends over 16 amino acids. Germline V gene sequence: CDR1 SGHRS, CDR2 YFSETQ. Trimming removed 0 bases from V and 0 bases from J, with 13 bases in between. The CDR3 DNA is TGCGCCAGCAGCTTGGAACCGGGGGACCTCTCCTACGAGCAGTACTTC. Translating gives CASSLEPGDLSYEQYF.

This sequence joins TRBV6-6 and TRBJ2-3; the D gene could be TRBD1 or TRBD2 (5 bases each). The CDR3 runs to 15 residues. The germline V gene encodes CDR1 MNHNY and CDR2 SVGAGI (reference sequence). The V end lost 5 bases, the J end lost 5 bases, and 17 bases lay between the germline ends. This CDR3 is CASSAMGEWGDTQYF. The DNA of the CDR3 is TGTGCCAGCAGTGCGATGGGGGAGTGGGGAGATACGCAGTATTTT.

The chain joins TRBV27 to TRBJ2-5; D is unresolved. The CDR3 is made up of 16 amino acids. CDR1 is MNHEY and CDR2 is SMNVEV in the germline V gene (reference sequence). V lost 0 bases to trimming and J lost 5 bases, with 16 bases between them. CDR3 DNA sequence: TGTGCCAGCAGTTTATCAACATTCCCTAATCGGGAGACCCAGTACTTC. This gives the protein CASSLSTFPNRETQYF.

This chain links TRBV4-2 with TRBJ2-7, with TRBD1 identical over 9 bases. The germline gives CDR1 LGHNA, CDR2 YNFKEQ. Trimming removed 1 base from V and 2 bases from J; junction bases left unmatched: 6. The CDR3 length is 16 residues. The DNA for the CDR3 is TGTGCCAGCAGCCAAGGGACAGGGGTCCTTACCTACGAGCAGTACTTC. Its translation is CASSQGTGVLTYEQYF.

The rearrangement uses TRBV29-1 and TRBJ1-3; D is uncertain. With 1 base removed from V and 4 bases from J, the gap between germline ends came to 11 bases. This CDR3 is built from 14 residues. Germline assignment: CDR1 SQVTM and CDR2 ANQGSEA. CDR3 coding DNA: TGCAGCGTTGAAGCTTCACCACCCGGAAACACCATATATTTT. Translated, it gives CSVEASPPGNTIYF.

V and J are TRBV4-1 and TRBJ2-7; D unresolved. CDR1 and CDR2 from the germline V gene are MGHRA and YSYEKL. V shed 1 base and J shed 5 bases, with 15 bases lying between them. The CDR3 has 15 residues. The CDR3 protein is CASSQVDGPGNEQYF. The CDR3 DNA sequence: TGCGCCAGCAGCCAAGTTGACGGGCCGGGCAACGAGCAGTACTTC.

The chain has TRBV5-5 and TRBJ1-1; D gene unclear. The germline gives CDR1 SGHKS, CDR2 YYEKEE (reference sequence). The CDR3 is made up of 15 amino acids. Trimming stripped 1 base from V and 8 bases from J, with 18 bases between. CDR3 residues: CASSLRNLGPLEAFF. DNA of the CDR3: TGTGCCAGCAGCTTGCGAAATCTCGGGCCCCTCGAAGCTTTCTTT.